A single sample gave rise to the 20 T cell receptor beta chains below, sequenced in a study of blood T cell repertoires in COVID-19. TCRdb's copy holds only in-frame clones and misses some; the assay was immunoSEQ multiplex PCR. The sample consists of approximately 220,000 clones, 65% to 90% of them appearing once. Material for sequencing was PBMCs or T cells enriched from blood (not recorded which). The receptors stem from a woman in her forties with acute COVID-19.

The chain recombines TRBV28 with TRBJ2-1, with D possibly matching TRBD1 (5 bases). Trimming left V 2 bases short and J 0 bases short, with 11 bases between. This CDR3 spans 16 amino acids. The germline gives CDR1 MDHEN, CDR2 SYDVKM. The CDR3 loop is CASSLHRLSSYNEQFF. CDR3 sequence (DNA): TGTGCCAGCAGTTTACACAGGTTGAGCTCCTACAATGAGCAGTTCTTC.

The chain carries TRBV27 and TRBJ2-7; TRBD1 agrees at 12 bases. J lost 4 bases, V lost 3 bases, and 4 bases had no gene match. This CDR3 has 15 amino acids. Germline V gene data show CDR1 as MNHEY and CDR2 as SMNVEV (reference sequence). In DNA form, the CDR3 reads TGTGCCAGCAGTTTCCGGGACAGGGGGCTTTACGAGCAGTACTTC. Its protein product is CASSFRDRGLYEQYF.

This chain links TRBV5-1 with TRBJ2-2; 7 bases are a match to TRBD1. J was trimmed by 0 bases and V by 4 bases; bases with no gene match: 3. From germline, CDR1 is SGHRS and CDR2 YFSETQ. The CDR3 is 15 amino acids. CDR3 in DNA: TGCGCCAGCAGCACCGGGACAGCGAACACCGGGGAGCTGTTTTTT. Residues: CASSTGTANTGELFF.

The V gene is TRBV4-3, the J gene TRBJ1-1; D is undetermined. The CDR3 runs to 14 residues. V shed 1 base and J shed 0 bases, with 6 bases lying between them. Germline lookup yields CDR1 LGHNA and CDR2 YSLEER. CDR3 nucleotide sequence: TGCGCCAGCAGCCAAGGGCAGGTGAACACTGAAGCTTTCTTT. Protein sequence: CASSQGQVNTEAFF.

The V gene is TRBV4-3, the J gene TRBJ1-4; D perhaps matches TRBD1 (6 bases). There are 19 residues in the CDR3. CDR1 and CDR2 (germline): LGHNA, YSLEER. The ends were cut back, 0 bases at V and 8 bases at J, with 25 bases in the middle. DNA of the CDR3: TGCGCCAGCAGCCAAGATCCACCTCGAAGGGGGGGAATGGTGGAAAAACTGTTTTTT. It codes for CASSQDPPRRGGMVEKLFF.

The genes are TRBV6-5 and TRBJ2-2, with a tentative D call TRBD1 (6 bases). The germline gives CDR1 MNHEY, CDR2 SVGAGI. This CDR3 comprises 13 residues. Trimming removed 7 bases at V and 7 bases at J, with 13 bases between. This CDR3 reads CASTLQGFGELFF. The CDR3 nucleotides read TGTGCCAGCACCTTACAGGGATTCGGGGAGCTGTTTTTT.

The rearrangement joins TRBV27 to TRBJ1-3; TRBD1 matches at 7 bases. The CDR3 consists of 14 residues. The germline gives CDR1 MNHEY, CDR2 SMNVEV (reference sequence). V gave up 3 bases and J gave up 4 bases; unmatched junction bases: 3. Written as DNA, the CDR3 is TGTGCCAGCAGTTTTAAGGGGGCGGGAAACACCATATATTTT. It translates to CASSFKGAGNTIYF.

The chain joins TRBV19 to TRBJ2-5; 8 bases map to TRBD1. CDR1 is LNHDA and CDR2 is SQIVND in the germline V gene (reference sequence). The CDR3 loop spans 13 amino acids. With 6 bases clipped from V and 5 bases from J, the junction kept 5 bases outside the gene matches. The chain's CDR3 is CASRWTGRETQYF. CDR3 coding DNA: TGTGCCAGTAGGTGGACAGGGCGGGAGACCCAGTACTTC.

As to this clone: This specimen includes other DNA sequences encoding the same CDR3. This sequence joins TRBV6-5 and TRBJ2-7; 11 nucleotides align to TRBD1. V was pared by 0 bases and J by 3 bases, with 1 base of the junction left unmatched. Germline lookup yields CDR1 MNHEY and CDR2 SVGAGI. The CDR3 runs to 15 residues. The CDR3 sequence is CASSYSGTGGYEQYF. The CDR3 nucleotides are TGTGCCAGCAGTTACTCCGGGACAGGGGGCTACGAGCAGTACTTC.

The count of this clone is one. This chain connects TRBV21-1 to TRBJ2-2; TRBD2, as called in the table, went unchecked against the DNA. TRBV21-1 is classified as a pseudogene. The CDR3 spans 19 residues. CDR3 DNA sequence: TGTGCCAGCAGCAAAGGGGGCCTAGCGGACCCTCCGGGGTTAGGGGAGCTGTTTTTT. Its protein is CASSKGGLADPPGLGELFF.

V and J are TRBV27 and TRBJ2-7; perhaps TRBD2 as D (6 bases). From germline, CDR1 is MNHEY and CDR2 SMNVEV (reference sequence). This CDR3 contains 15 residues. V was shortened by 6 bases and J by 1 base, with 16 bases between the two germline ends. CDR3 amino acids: CASSPWGVGSYEQYF. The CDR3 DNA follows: TGTGCCAGCAGCCCCTGGGGGGTAGGGTCCTACGAGCAGTACTTC.

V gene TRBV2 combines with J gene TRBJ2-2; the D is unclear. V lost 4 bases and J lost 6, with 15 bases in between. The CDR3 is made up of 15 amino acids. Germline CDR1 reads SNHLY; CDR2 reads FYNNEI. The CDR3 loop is CASSADGVSPGELFF. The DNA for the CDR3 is TGTGCCAGCAGTGCCGACGGAGTTTCTCCCGGGGAGCTGTTTTTT.

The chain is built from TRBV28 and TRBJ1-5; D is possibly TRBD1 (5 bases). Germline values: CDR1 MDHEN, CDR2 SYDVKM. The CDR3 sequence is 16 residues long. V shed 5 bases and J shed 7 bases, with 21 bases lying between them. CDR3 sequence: CASSPRGGSFDQPQHF. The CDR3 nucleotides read TGTGCCAGCAGTCCCCGCGGGGGGTCGTTTGACCAGCCCCAGCATTTT. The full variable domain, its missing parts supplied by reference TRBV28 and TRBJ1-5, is DVKVTQSSRYLVKRTGEKVFLECVQDMDHENMFWYRQDPGLGLRLIYFSYDVKMKEKGDIPEGYSVSREKKERFSLILESASTNQTSMYLCASSPRGGSFDQPQHFGDGTRLSIL.

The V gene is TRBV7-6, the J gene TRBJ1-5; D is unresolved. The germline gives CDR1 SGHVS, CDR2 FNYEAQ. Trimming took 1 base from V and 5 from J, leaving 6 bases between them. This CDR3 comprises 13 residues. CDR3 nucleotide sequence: TGTGCCAGCAGCTTAGGTCCTGATCAGCCCCAGCATTTT. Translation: CASSLGPDQPQHF. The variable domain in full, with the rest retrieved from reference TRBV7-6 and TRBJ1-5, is GAGVSQSPRYKVTKRGQDVALRCDPISGHVSLYWYRQALGQGPEFLTYFNYEAQQDKSGLPNDRFSAERPEGSISTLTIQRTEQRDSAMYRCASSLGPDQPQHFGDGTRLSIL.

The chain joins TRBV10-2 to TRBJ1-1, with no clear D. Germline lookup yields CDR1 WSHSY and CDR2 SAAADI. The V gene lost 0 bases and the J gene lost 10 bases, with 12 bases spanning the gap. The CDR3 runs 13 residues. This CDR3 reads CASSESEGRGAFF. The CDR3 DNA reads TGCGCCAGCAGTGAGTCTGAAGGGCGGGGAGCTTTCTTT.

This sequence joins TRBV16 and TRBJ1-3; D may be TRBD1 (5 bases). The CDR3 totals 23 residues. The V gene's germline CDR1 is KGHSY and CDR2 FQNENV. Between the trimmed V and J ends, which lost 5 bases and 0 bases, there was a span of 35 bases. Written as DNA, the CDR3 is TGTGCCAGCAGCGGAAGGTGGGGCGTCCGGCCAAGAGAAGAAGCAATCTCTGGAAACACCATATATTTT. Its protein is CASSGRWGVRPREEAISGNTIYF. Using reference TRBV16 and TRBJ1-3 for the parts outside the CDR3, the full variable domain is GEEVAQTPKHLVRGEGQKAKLYCAPIKGHSYVFWYQQVLKNEFKFLISFQNENVFDETGMPKERFSAKCLPNSPCSLEIQATKLEDSAVYFCASSGRWGVRPREEAISGNTIYFGEGSWLTVV.

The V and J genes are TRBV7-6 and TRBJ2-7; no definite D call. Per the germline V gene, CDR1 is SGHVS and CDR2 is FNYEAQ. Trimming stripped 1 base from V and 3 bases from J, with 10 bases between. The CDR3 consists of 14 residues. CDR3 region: CASSLDTGYYEQYF. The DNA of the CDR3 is TGTGCCAGCAGCTTAGATACGGGTTACTACGAGCAGTACTTC.

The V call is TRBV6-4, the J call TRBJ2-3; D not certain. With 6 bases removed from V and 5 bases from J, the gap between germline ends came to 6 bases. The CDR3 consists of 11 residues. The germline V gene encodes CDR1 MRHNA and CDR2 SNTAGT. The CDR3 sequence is CASRAGDTQYF. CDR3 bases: TGTGCCAGCAGAGCAGGAGATACGCAGTATTTT.

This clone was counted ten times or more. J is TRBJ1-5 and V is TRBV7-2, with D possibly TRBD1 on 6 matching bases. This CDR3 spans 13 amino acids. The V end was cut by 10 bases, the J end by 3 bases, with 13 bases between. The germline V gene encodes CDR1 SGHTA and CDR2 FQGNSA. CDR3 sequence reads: CATGTMNNQPQHF. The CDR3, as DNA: TGTGCCACGGGGACAATGAACAATCAGCCCCAGCATTTT.

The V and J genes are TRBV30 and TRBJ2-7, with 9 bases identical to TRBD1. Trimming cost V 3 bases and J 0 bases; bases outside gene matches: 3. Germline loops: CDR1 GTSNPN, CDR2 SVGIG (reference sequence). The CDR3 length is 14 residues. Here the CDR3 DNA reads TGTGCCTGGAGCAGGGACAGGGCCTCCTACGAGCAGTACTTC. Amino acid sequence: CAWSRDRASYEQYF.